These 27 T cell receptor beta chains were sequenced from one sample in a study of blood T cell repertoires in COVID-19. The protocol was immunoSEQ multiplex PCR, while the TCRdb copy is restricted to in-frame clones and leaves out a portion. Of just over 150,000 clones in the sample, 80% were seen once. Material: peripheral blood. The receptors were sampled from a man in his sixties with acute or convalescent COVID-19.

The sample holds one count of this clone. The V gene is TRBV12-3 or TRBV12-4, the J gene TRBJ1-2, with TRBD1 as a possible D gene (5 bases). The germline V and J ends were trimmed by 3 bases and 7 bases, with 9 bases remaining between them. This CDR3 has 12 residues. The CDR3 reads CASSLQGSGYTF. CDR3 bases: TGTGCCAGCAGTTTGCAGGGCTCTGGCTACACCTTC.

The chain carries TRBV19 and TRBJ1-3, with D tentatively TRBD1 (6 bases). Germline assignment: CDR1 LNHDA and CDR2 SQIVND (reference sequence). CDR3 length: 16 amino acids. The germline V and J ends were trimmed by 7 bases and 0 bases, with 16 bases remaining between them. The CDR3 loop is CASTPDSSSSGNTIYF. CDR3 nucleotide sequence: TGTGCCAGTACCCCGGACAGTTCTTCCTCTGGAAACACCATATATTTT.

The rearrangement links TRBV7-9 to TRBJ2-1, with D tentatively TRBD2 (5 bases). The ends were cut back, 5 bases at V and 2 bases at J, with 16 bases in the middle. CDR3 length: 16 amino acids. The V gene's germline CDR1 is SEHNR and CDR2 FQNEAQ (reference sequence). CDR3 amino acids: CASSLRADGTYNEQFF. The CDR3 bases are TGTGCCAGCAGCCTGAGGGCCGACGGCACCTACAATGAGCAGTTCTTC.

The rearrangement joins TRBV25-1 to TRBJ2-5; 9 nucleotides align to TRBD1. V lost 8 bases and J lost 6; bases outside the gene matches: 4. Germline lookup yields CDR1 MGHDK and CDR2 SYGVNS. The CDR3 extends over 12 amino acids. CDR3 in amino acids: CASATGGKTQYF. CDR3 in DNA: TGTGCCAGCGCAACAGGGGGCAAGACCCAGTACTTC. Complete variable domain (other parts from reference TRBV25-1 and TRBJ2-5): EADIYQTPRYLVIGTGKKITLECSQTMGHDKMYWYQQDPGMELHLIHYSYGVNSTEKGDLSSESTVSRIRTEHFPLTLESARPSHTSQYLCASATGGKTQYFGPGTRLLVL.

The CDR3 here is CASSLQSDTQYF. Written as DNA, the CDR3 is TGCGCCAGCAGCTTGCAGTCAGATACGCAGTATTTT. This chain joins TRBV5-1 and TRBJ2-3; D remains ambiguous. Germline assignment: CDR1 SGHRS and CDR2 YFSETQ. The length of the CDR3 is 12 residues. V dropped 1 base and J dropped 4 bases, with 4 bases sitting between them.

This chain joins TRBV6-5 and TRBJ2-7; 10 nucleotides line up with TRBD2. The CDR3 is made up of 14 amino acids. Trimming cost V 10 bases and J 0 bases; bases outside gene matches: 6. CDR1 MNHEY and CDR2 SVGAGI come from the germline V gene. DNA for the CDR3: TGTGCCACCCACCGGACTAGCGGCTCCTACGAGCAGTACTTC. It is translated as CATHRTSGSYEQYF.

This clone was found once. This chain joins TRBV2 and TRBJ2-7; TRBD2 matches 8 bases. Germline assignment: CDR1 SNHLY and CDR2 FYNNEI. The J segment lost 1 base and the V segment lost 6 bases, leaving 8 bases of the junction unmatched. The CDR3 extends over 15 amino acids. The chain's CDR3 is CASRPGLGASYEQYF. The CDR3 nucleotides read TGTGCCAGCAGACCGGGACTAGGGGCATCCTACGAGCAGTACTTC.

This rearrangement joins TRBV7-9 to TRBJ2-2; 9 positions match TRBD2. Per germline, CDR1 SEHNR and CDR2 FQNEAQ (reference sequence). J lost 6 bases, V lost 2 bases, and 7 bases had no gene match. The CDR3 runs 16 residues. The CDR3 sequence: CASSLLAGSGSGELFF. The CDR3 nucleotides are TGTGCCAGCAGCTTACTAGCGGGATCGGGTTCCGGGGAGCTGTTTTTT.

Here the CDR3 reads CASSVGSGATYEQYF. DNA for the CDR3: TGTGCCAGCAGCGTAGGAAGCGGGGCGACCTACGAGCAGTACTTC. This chain connects TRBV9 to TRBJ2-7, with TRBD2 matching 7 bases. Trimming removed 0 bases from V and 2 bases from J; junction bases left unmatched: 5. CDR1 SGDLS and CDR2 YYNGEE come from the germline V gene. CDR3 length: 15 amino acids.

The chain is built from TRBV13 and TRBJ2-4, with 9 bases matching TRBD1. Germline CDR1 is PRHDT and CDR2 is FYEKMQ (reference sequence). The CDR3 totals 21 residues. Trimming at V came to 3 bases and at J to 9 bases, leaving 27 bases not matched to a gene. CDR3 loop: CASSFLFFLGTGRLPSSIQYF. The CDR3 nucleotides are TGTGCCAGCAGCTTTCTTTTTTTTCTAGGGACAGGGCGCCTACCCTCGAGCATTCAGTACTTC.

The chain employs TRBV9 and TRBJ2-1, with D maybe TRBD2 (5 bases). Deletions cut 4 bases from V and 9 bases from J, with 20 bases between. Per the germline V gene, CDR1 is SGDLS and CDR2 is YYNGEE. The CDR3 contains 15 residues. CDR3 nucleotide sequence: TGTGCCAGCAGCTCCCGACGGTCTAGCTTCGTTGAGCAGTTCTTC. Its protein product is CASSSRRSSFVEQFF. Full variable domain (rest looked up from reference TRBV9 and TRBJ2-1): DSGVTQTPKHLITATGQRVTLRCSPRSGDLSVYWYQQSLDQGLQFLIQYYNGEERAKGNILERFSAQQFPDLHSELNLSSLELGDSALYFCASSSRRSSFVEQFFGPGTRLTVL.

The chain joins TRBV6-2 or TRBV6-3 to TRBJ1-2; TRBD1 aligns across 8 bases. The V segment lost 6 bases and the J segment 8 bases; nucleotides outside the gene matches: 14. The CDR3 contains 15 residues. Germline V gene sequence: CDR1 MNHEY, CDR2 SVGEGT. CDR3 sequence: CASSSPGTGSLGYTF. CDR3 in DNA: TGTGCCAGCAGCTCGCCAGGGACAGGATCTTTGGGCTACACCTTC.

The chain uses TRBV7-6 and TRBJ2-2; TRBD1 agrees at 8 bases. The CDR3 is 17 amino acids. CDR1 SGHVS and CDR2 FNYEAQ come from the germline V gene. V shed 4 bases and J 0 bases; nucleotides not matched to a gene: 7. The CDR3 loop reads CASSSIQGAPNTGELFF. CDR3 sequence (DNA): TGTGCCAGCAGCTCGATTCAGGGGGCGCCGAACACCGGGGAGCTGTTTTTT.

CDR3: CASSPLDRLPNSPLHF. The CDR3 DNA reads as TGTGCCAGCAGCCCGCTCGACAGGTTACCAAATTCACCCCTCCACTTT. The rearrangement uses TRBV5-6 and TRBJ1-6; D may be TRBD1 (6 bases). V lost 4 bases and J 7 bases, leaving 18 bases between the germline ends. The CDR3 loop spans 16 amino acids. Looked up from germline, CDR1 is SGHDT and CDR2 is YYEEEE.

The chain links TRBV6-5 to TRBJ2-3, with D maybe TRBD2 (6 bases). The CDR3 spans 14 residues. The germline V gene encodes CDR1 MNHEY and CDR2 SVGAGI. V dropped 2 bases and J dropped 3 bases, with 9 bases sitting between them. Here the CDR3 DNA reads TGTGCCAGCAGTTACAATGGGGGGACAGATACGCAGTATTTT. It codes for CASSYNGGTDTQYF.

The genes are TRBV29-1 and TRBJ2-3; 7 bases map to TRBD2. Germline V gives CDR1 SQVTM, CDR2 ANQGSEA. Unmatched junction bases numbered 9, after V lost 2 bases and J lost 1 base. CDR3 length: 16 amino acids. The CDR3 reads CSVETYGGIGTDTQYF. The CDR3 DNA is TGCAGCGTTGAAACTTACGGGGGGATCGGCACAGATACGCAGTATTTT.

CDR3 protein: CASSIVIGTQGGTQYF. CDR3 DNA: TGTGCCAGTAGTATAGTCATTGGCACCCAAGGAGGGACCCAGTACTTC. The V gene is TRBV19, the J gene TRBJ2-5; maybe TRBD2 (5 bases). The CDR3 covers 16 residues. V was pared by 1 base and J by 7 bases, with 19 bases between. Germline CDR1 is LNHDA and CDR2 is SQIVND (reference sequence).

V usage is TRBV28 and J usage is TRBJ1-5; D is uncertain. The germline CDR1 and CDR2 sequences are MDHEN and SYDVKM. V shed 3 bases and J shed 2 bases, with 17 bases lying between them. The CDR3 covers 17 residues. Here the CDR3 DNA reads TGTGCCAGCAGTTTCCGAGGGCAATCCGGACGCAATCAGCCCCAGCATTTT. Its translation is CASSFRGQSGRNQPQHF.

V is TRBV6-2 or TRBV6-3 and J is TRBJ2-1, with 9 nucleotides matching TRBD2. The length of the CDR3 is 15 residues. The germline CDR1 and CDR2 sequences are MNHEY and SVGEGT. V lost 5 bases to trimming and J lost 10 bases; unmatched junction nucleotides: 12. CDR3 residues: CASSPGLAKLLEQFF. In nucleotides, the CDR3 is TGTGCCAGCAGTCCGGGACTAGCTAAACTGTTGGAGCAGTTCTTC.

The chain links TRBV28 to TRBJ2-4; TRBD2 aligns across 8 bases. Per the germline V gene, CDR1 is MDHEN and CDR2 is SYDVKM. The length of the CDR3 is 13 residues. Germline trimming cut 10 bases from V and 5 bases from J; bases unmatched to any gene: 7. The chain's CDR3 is CAIGGEGENIQYF. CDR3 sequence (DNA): TGTGCCATCGGGGGGGAGGGTGAAAACATTCAGTACTTC. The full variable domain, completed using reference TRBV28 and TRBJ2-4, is DVKVTQSSRYLVKRTGEKVFLECVQDMDHENMFWYRQDPGLGLRLIYFSYDVKMKEKGDIPEGYSVSREKKERFSLILESASTNQTSMYLCAIGGEGENIQYFGAGTRLSVL.

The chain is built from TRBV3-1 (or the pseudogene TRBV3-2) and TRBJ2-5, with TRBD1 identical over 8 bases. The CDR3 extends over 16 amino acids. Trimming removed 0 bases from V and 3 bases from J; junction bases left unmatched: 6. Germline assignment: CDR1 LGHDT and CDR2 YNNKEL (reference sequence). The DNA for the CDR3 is TGTGCCAGCAGCCAAGATACGGAGGACAGGGAAGAGACCCAGTACTTC. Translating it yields CASSQDTEDREETQYF.

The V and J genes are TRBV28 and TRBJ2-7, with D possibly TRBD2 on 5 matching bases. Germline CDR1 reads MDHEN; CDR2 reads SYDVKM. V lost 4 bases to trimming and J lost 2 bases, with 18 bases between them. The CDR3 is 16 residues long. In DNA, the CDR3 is TGTGCCAGCAGTTCCCCGGGGAGAGACAAGACCTACGAGCAGTACTTC. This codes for CASSSPGRDKTYEQYF. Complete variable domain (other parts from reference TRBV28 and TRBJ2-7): DVKVTQSSRYLVKRTGEKVFLECVQDMDHENMFWYRQDPGLGLRLIYFSYDVKMKEKGDIPEGYSVSREKKERFSLILESASTNQTSMYLCASSSPGRDKTYEQYFGPGTRLTVT.

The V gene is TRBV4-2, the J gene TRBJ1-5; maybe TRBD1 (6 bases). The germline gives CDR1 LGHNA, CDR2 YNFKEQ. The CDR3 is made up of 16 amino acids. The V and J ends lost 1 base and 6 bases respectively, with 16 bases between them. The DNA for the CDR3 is TGTGCCAGCAGCCAAGGGGGTGGGGGGGCCCCTCAGCCCCAGCATTTT. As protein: CASSQGGGGAPQPQHF.

CDR3 nucleotide sequence: TGTGCCAGTAGTGCCGGGACAGGGGGTGTGAAGACCCAGTACTTC. Translation gives CASSAGTGGVKTQYF. V and J are TRBV19 and TRBJ2-5, with 11 bases matching TRBD1. CDR3 length equals 15 residues. Germline V lookup: CDR1 LNHDA, CDR2 SQIVND (reference sequence). V shed 5 bases, J shed 6 bases, and the junction held 8 bases outside the gene matches.

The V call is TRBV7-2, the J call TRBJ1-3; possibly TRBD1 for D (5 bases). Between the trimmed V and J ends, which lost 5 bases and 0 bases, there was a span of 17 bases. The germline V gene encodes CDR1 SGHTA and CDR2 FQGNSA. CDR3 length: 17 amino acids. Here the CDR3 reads CASSAGTGILSGNTIYF. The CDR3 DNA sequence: TGTGCCAGCAGCGCGGGGACTGGCATACTCTCTGGAAACACCATATATTTT.

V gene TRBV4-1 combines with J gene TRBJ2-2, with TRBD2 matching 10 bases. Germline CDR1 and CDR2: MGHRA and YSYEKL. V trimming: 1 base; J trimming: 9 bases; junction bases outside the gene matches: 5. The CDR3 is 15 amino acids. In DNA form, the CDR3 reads TGCGCCAGCAGCCAAGGACTAGCGGGTAGCAGGGAGCTGTTTTTT. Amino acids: CASSQGLAGSRELFF.

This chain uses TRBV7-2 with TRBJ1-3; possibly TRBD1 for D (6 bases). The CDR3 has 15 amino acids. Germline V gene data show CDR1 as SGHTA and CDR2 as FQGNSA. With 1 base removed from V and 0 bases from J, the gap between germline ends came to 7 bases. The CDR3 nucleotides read TGTGCCAGCAGCTTAGGGGACATCTCTGGAAACACCATATATTTT. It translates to CASSLGDISGNTIYF.